Following are 8 T cell receptor beta chains from one sample sequenced in a study of graft-versus-host responses after intestinal transplantation. Sequenced by immunoSEQ multiplex PCR; TCRdb stores in-frame clones only, minus some. This sample has approximately 100,000 clones, with more than 75% found just once. Here the sequenced sample was PBMCs, taken 255 days after intestinal transplant. The source is a human patient who received an intestinal transplant, so some T cells may come from the graft donor.

The chain links TRBV27 to TRBJ2-2; 11 positions match TRBD2. CDR1 is MNHEY, CDR2 SMNVEV, per germline (reference sequence). This CDR3 spans 16 amino acids. The V and J ends lost 0 bases and 3 bases, in that order; junction bases with no gene match: 0. The CDR3 bases are TGTGCCAGCAGTTTATCTAGCGGGGGGGACACCGGGGAGCTGTTTTTT. Translating gives CASSLSSGGDTGELFF.

This clone has only one observation. The V gene is TRBV10-2, the J gene TRBJ1-1; the D is unclear. The germline CDR1 and CDR2 sequences are WSHSY and SAAADI. V was pared by 2 bases and J by 1 base, with 11 bases between. CDR3 length equals 15 residues. The CDR3 DNA follows: TGCGCCAGCAGTGAGCTAGCGGGCTGGAACACTGAAGCTTTCTTT. It translates to CASSELAGWNTEAFF.

This chain joins TRBV7-9 and TRBJ1-5, with TRBD1 identical over 10 bases. This CDR3 is built from 16 residues. CDR1 and CDR2 (germline): SEHNR, FQNEAQ (reference sequence). With V trimmed by 0 bases and J by 5 bases, 4 bases remained unmatched. The CDR3 loop reads CASSLALGTGDQPQHF. The DNA for the CDR3 is TGTGCCAGCAGCTTAGCGCTCGGGACAGGGGATCAGCCCCAGCATTTT.

The chain uses TRBV5-1 and TRBJ2-5, with 8 nucleotides matching TRBD1. The junction had 13 bases not matched to a gene; V was cut back by 5 bases and J by 4 bases. From germline, CDR1 is SGHRS and CDR2 YFSETQ. There are 16 residues in the CDR3. The CDR3 nucleotides read TGCGCCAGCAGAAATGGGGACAGGCCCTCTGGAGAGACCCAGTACTTC. Translation gives CASRNGDRPSGETQYF.

The chain joins TRBV7-5 to TRBJ2-7; the table's D call of TRBD1 was not tested on the DNA. TRBV7-5 is labeled a pseudogene. This CDR3 is 14 amino acids long. As DNA, the CDR3 is TGTGCCAGAAGCTCCACAGGGTACGGGCTCGAGCAGTACTTC. This translates into CARSSTGYGLEQYF.

The V call is TRBV7-9, the J call TRBJ1-4; D gene ambiguous. Germline V gives CDR1 SEHNR, CDR2 FQNEAQ (reference sequence). The CDR3 is 15 amino acids. V gave up 2 bases and J gave up 7 bases, with 14 bases separating them. This CDR3 reads CASSLFTSPSEKLFF. CDR3 in DNA: TGTGCCAGCAGCTTATTCACCTCACCGAGTGAAAAACTGTTTTTT.

CDR3 amino acids: CASSLAGTGIGYTF. DNA for the CDR3: TGTGCCAGCAGCTTAGCCGGGACAGGGATCGGCTACACCTTC. This sequence joins TRBV7-8 and TRBJ1-2, with TRBD1 matching over 9 bases. The germline CDR1 and CDR2 sequences are SGHVS and FQNEAQ. This CDR3 has 14 amino acids. The V and J ends lost 0 bases and 8 bases, in that order; junction bases with no gene match: 4. Together with reference TRBV7-8 and TRBJ1-2, the CDR3 gives the full variable domain: GAGVSQSPRYKVAKRGQDVALRCDPISGHVSLFWYQQALGQGPEFLTYFQNEAQLDKSGLPSDRFFAERPEGSVSTLKIQRTQQEDSAVYLCASSLAGTGIGYTFGSGTRLTVV.

V gene TRBV5-5 combines with J gene TRBJ2-1, with 11 positions matching TRBD2. CDR3 size: 16 residues. Per the germline V gene, CDR1 is SGHKS and CDR2 is YYEKEE (reference sequence). V was clipped by 4 bases and J by 4 bases; unmatched bases: 7. The CDR3 bases are TGTGCCAGCAGCCGACGACTAGCGGGGCTTTACAATGAGCAGTTCTTC. It specifies CASSRRLAGLYNEQFF. Full variable domain (outside the CDR3, taken from reference TRBV5-5 and TRBJ2-1): DAGVTQSPTHLIKTRGQQVTLRCSPISGHKSVSWYQQVLGQGPQFIFQYYEKEERGRGNFPDRFSARQFPNYSSELNVNALLLGDSALYLCASSRRLAGLYNEQFFGPGTRLTVL.